These 2 T cell receptor beta chains came from one sample sequenced in a study of T cells after yellow fever vaccination. TCRdb used MiXCR to reprocess the 5' RACE reads, holding one entry per CDR3 protein. The sample has around 350,000 distinct CDR3 sequences, 9.5% to 13% seen once. The source material was PBMCs, sampled on the day of the first yellow fever vaccination. The receptors were sampled from a man younger than 30 who received the YFV17D yellow fever vaccine.

This clonotype was seen ten or more times. The chain has TRBV6-1 and TRBJ1-1; no definite D call. CDR3 length equals 11 residues. Trimming cost V 3 bases and J 3 bases, with 2 bases left between them. Germline V gene data show CDR1 as MNHNS and CDR2 as SASEGT. In DNA form, the CDR3 reads TGTGCCAGCAGTGAGCACACTGAAGCTTTCTTT. Amino acid sequence: CASSEHTEAFF.

The rearrangement uses TRBV9 and TRBJ1-1, with TRBD1 as a possible D gene (5 bases). This CDR3 is built from 13 residues. Germline loops: CDR1 SGDLS, CDR2 YYNGEE. The V end lost 4 bases, the J end lost 5 bases, and 12 bases lay between the germline ends. The DNA of the CDR3 is TGTGCCAGCAGCTCGGGGGTTCTGACTGAAGCTTTCTTT. Amino acids: CASSSGVLTEAFF.